This passage covers 29 T cell receptor beta chains from one sample sequenced in a study of PD-1 blockade in classical Hodgkin lymphoma. Libraries were prepared by immunoSEQ multiplex PCR; TCRdb keeps only in-frame clonotypes and omits some of them. This sample has under 30,000 clones, with 71% found just once. Each patient experienced a relapse that followed autologous stem cell transplantation, and brentuximab vedotin exposure varied. Sequenced here: peripheral blood mononuclear cells (PBMCs), sampled at baseline. These receptors were taken from a human donor with classical Hodgkin lymphoma.

The sample holds a few counts of this clone. The chain uses TRBV28 and TRBJ1-5, with D possibly matching TRBD1 (5 bases). CDR1 MDHEN and CDR2 SYDVKM come from the germline V gene. The CDR3 is made up of 15 amino acids. V was cut by 6 bases and J by 3 bases, with 15 bases left in between. CDR3 sequence (DNA): TGTGCCAGCAGCCCCTCAGGGCCTAACAATCAGCCCCAGCATTTT. Its protein is CASSPSGPNNQPQHF. The full variable domain, rest sourced from reference TRBV28 and TRBJ1-5, is DVKVTQSSRYLVKRTGEKVFLECVQDMDHENMFWYRQDPGLGLRLIYFSYDVKMKEKGDIPEGYSVSREKKERFSLILESASTNQTSMYLCASSPSGPNNQPQHFGDGTRLSIL.

The chain carries TRBV28 and TRBJ2-7; D gene uncertain. The V gene's germline CDR1 is MDHEN and CDR2 SYDVKM. The CDR3 has 14 residues. Trimming stripped 3 bases from V and 3 bases from J, with 12 bases between. DNA of the CDR3: TGTGCCAGCAGTTTCGGCGGCACCCACTACGAGCAGTACTTC. Translated: CASSFGGTHYEQYF.

V and J are TRBV28 and TRBJ1-6, with D perhaps TRBD1 (5 bases). Germline-derived CDR1 and CDR2 are MDHEN and SYDVKM. Between the trimmed V and J ends, which lost 5 bases and 8 bases, there was a span of 13 bases. The CDR3 length is 14 residues. CDR3 amino acids: CASSPVGDYSPLHF. The CDR3 bases are TGTGCCAGCAGTCCCGTGGGGGATTATTCACCCCTCCACTTT.

The chain uses TRBV19 and TRBJ1-2, with TRBD1 matching 8 bases. V gave up 3 bases and J gave up 4 bases; unmatched junction bases: 7. The CDR3 extends over 15 amino acids. Germline lookup yields CDR1 LNHDA and CDR2 SQIVND (reference sequence). The DNA for the CDR3 is TGTGCCAGTAGTATCTTGGCAGGGGGCCTCTATGGCTACACCTTC. Translated, it gives CASSILAGGLYGYTF.

The gene calls are TRBV6-5 and TRBJ1-4; 7 bases map to TRBD1. Germline-derived CDR1 and CDR2 are MNHEY and SVGAGI. This CDR3 has 15 residues. Trimming removed 6 bases from V and 0 bases from J; junction bases left unmatched: 4. The CDR3 DNA reads TGTGCCAGCAGCCCTGGGACAGCAACTAATGAAAAACTGTTTTTT. The encoded protein is CASSPGTATNEKLFF.

To note about this clone: Possible read error: a much larger clone is one base away. Other DNA sequences of this sample code for an identical CDR3. This chain joins TRBV10-3 and TRBJ1-5; D not resolved. CDR1 is ENHRY and CDR2 is SYGVKD in the germline V gene. This CDR3 comprises 12 residues. The CDR3 region is CAISGGSGPQHF. The CDR3 coding sequence is TGTGCTATCAGTGGCGGCTCGGGGCCCCAGCATTTT.

The rearrangement joins TRBV19 to TRBJ2-2; the match to TRBD1 covers 11 bases. The CDR3 covers 18 residues. CDR1 and CDR2 (germline): LNHDA, SQIVND (reference sequence). J gave up 5 bases and V 2 bases, and 10 bases lay outside the gene matches. The CDR3 region has the DNA TGTGCCAGTAGTATATTCCCGGACAGGGGGCGACGAACCGGGGAGCTGTTTTTT. Its translation: CASSIFPDRGRRTGELFF.

This clone was detected only a few times. This sequence joins TRBV19 and TRBJ1-3, with no clear D. Germline-derived CDR1 and CDR2 are LNHDA and SQIVND (reference sequence). Trimming pared 3 bases from V and 4 bases from J, leaving 4 bases between. This CDR3 has 12 residues. CDR3 sequence (DNA): TGTGCCAGTAGTATGTTGGGAAACACCATATATTTT. Amino acid sequence: CASSMLGNTIYF.

The chain recombines TRBV13 with TRBJ1-2; 8 nucleotides match TRBD1. Germline CDR1 reads PRHDT; CDR2 reads FYEKMQ (reference sequence). There are 16 residues in the CDR3. The V and J ends lost 0 bases and 4 bases, in that order; junction bases with no gene match: 7. CDR3 sequence reads: CASSLGGRGRGYGYTF. CDR3 in DNA: TGTGCCAGCAGCTTAGGTGGCAGGGGGCGCGGCTATGGCTACACCTTC.

The chain employs TRBV18 and TRBJ2-2; 7 nucleotides line up with TRBD1. V lost 1 base and J lost 4; bases outside the gene matches: 6. Looked up from germline, CDR1 is KGHSH and CDR2 is LQKENI. This CDR3 spans 16 amino acids. CDR3 protein: CASSPQGALVTGELFF. For the CDR3, the DNA is TGTGCCAGCTCACCACAGGGGGCGCTTGTCACCGGGGAGCTGTTTTTT.

The gene calls are TRBV7-2 and TRBJ1-1; D remains ambiguous. CDR1 and CDR2 from the germline V gene are SGHTA and FQGNSA. Trimming stripped 1 base from V and 0 bases from J, with 9 bases between. The CDR3 covers 15 residues. The CDR3 region is CASSLGLIMNTEAFF. The CDR3 coding sequence is TGTGCCAGCAGCTTAGGACTGATAATGAACACTGAAGCTTTCTTT.

This clone has only one observation. V is TRBV10-3 and J is TRBJ1-4, with unresolved D. The CDR3 runs to 14 residues. V dropped 3 bases and J dropped 3 bases, with 8 bases sitting between them. Germline CDR1 ENHRY, CDR2 SYGVKD. The CDR3 bases are TGTGCCATCAGTGACGGTGGAGCTAATGAAAAACTGTTTTTT. This gives the protein CAISDGGANEKLFF.

The genes are TRBV6-6 and TRBJ1-5, with D possibly TRBD1 on 5 matching bases. Looked up from germline, CDR1 is MNHNY and CDR2 is SVGAGI (reference sequence). The CDR3 extends over 14 amino acids. V was cut by 0 bases and J by 5 bases, with 8 bases left in between. The CDR3 spells CASSYSWGDQPQHF. In nucleotides, the CDR3 is TGTGCCAGCAGTTACTCATGGGGGGATCAGCCCCAGCATTTT.

This clone was seen once. This chain joins TRBV27 and TRBJ2-5; 9 nucleotides align to TRBD1. Looked up from germline, CDR1 is MNHEY and CDR2 is SMNVEV (reference sequence). The CDR3 totals 14 residues. The V and J ends lost 6 bases and 5 bases, in that order; junction bases with no gene match: 7. The CDR3 region is CASRTGTGKETQYF. The CDR3 DNA reads as TGTGCCAGCAGAACCGGGACAGGGAAGGAGACCCAGTACTTC.

The V and J genes are TRBV7-2 and TRBJ2-3, with 12 positions matching TRBD1. The CDR3 is 17 residues long. V dropped 0 bases and J dropped 2; count of bases not matched to a gene: 3. Germline V gives CDR1 SGHTA, CDR2 FQGNSA. In DNA form, the CDR3 reads TGTGCCAGCAGCTTAGCTGGGACAGGGGGCTTCACAGATACGCAGTATTTT. Translation: CASSLAGTGGFTDTQYF.

This chain joins TRBV28 and TRBJ1-2; the match to TRBD1 covers 10 bases. The CDR3 contains 15 residues. With 4 bases clipped from V and 2 bases from J, the junction kept 4 bases outside the gene matches. Germline CDR1 reads MDHEN; CDR2 reads SYDVKM. CDR3 DNA sequence: TGTGCCAGCAGTTATTGGACAGGGGGAAACTATGGCTACACCTTC. As protein: CASSYWTGGNYGYTF.

The chain uses TRBV7-3 and TRBJ2-1; the D gene is possibly TRBD2 (5 bases). Trimming removed 3 bases at V and 8 bases at J, with 17 bases between. The CDR3 loop spans 15 amino acids. Per the germline V gene, CDR1 is SGHTA and CDR2 is FQGTGA. The CDR3 here is CASSLSNSPSHEQFF. CDR3 nucleotide sequence: TGTGCCAGCAGCTTGTCGAATAGTCCTAGCCATGAGCAGTTCTTC. Supplemented by reference TRBV7-3 and TRBJ2-1, the full variable domain reads GAGVSQTPSNKVTEKGKYVELRCDPISGHTALYWYRQSLGQGPEFLIYFQGTGAADDSGLPNDRFFAVRPEGSVSTLKIQRTERGDSAVYLCASSLSNSPSHEQFFGPGTRLTVL.

The rearrangement uses TRBV19 and TRBJ2-7; D not resolved. CDR1 and CDR2 (germline): LNHDA, SQIVND (reference sequence). The CDR3 spans 13 residues. V was cut by 10 bases and J by 0 bases, with 13 bases left in between. CDR3 sequence: CATSTLSSYEQYF. The CDR3, as DNA: TGTGCCACGTCGACTCTCAGCTCCTACGAGCAGTACTTC.

The V and J genes are TRBV6-6 and TRBJ2-7; D gene ambiguous. This CDR3 has 16 residues. Germline V gives CDR1 MNHNY, CDR2 SVGAGI (reference sequence). Trimming pared 3 bases from V and 2 bases from J, leaving 17 bases between. The CDR3 sequence is CASSYERAVYAYEQYF. CDR3 sequence (DNA): TGTGCCAGCAGTTATGAAAGGGCTGTTTATGCCTACGAGCAGTACTTC.

The chain uses TRBV27 and TRBJ2-1; D not resolved. The CDR3 length is 15 residues. CDR1 is MNHEY, CDR2 SMNVEV, per germline (reference sequence). Trimming took off 6 bases at V and 0 bases at J, with 12 bases between the two ends. Here the CDR3 reads CASSSPSSSYNEQFF. CDR3 nucleotides: TGTGCCAGCAGCTCCCCCTCGAGCTCCTACAATGAGCAGTTCTTC.

This clone was seen only once. The CDR3 nucleotides are TGTGCCAGCAGTTTAAACCCGGACCCGAGCTCCTACGAGCAGTACTTC. This gives the protein CASSLNPDPSSYEQYF. The rearrangement uses TRBV28 and TRBJ2-7, with D unresolved. Trimming took 2 bases from V and 0 from J, leaving 14 bases between them. The germline V gene encodes CDR1 MDHEN and CDR2 SYDVKM. The CDR3 has 16 residues.

This chain joins TRBV11-2 and TRBJ1-4; possible D gene TRBD1, 6 bases. V shed 5 bases and J shed 8 bases, with 18 bases lying between them. The CDR3 has 15 residues. CDR1 and CDR2 from the germline V gene are SGHAT and FQNNGV. CDR3 DNA sequence: TGTGCCAGCAGCCCTAGCGGGCAGGGGCGCGAAAAACTGTTTTTT. Residues: CASSPSGQGREKLFF.

V usage is TRBV27 and J usage is TRBJ2-7, with 10 bases fitting TRBD1. The length of the CDR3 is 15 residues. Germline lookup yields CDR1 MNHEY and CDR2 SMNVEV (reference sequence). The trim removed 4 bases at V and 4 bases at J, leaving 7 bases unmatched. CDR3 DNA sequence: TGTGCCAGCAGTTCCCCGGGACAGGGGAGATACGAGCAGTACTTC. Protein sequence: CASSSPGQGRYEQYF.

The chain combines TRBV28 with TRBJ1-4; 9 nucleotides agree with TRBD1. Germline V CDR1 and CDR2: MDHEN, SYDVKM. CDR3 length: 15 amino acids. V shed 5 bases and J 7 bases; nucleotides not matched to a gene: 8. The CDR3 sequence is CASSQPRQGGEKLFF. Written as DNA, the CDR3 is TGTGCCAGCAGTCAACCGCGACAGGGGGGTGAAAAACTGTTTTTT.

V and J are TRBV21-1 and TRBJ2-5; the D segment call TRBD1 is taken from the table without a DNA check. TRBV21-1 corresponds to a pseudogene. The CDR3 is 14 residues long. The CDR3 here is CASSITGMEETQYF. The CDR3 DNA reads TGTGCCAGCAGCATAACAGGGATGGAAGAGACCCAGTACTTC.

The rearrangement uses TRBV29-1 and TRBJ2-3; 8 nucleotides line up with TRBD2. After removal of 5 bases from V and 2 bases from J, the junction contained 6 bases not matched to a gene. Germline V gives CDR1 SQVTM, CDR2 ANQGSEA. The CDR3 extends over 14 amino acids. CDR3 residues: CSVSPGGNTDTQYF. DNA for the CDR3: TGCAGCGTTTCGCCGGGGGGGAACACAGATACGCAGTATTTT.

This chain joins TRBV7-2 and TRBJ1-5; 7 positions agree with TRBD1. Trimming took 1 base from V and 7 from J; bases not matched to a gene: 13. Germline V gives CDR1 SGHTA, CDR2 FQGNSA. CDR3 length equals 17 residues. The CDR3 sequence: CASSLDRGGPQKQPQHF. CDR3 DNA: TGTGCCAGCAGCTTAGACAGGGGTGGCCCCCAGAAACAGCCCCAGCATTTT. The full variable domain, with the rest looked up from reference TRBV7-2 and TRBJ1-5, is GAGVSQSPSNKVTEKGKDVELRCDPISGHTALYWYRQSLGQGLEFLIYFQGNSAPDKSGLPSDRFSAERTGGSVSTLTIQRTQQEDSAVYLCASSLDRGGPQKQPQHFGDGTRLSIL.

The chain employs TRBV6-1 and TRBJ2-7, with TRBD2 matching 8 bases. Germline loops: CDR1 MNHNS, CDR2 SASEGT. The CDR3 has 15 amino acids. V shed 8 bases, J shed 4 bases, and the junction held 13 bases outside the gene matches. CDR3 loop: CASPGGVQVDYEQYV. CDR3 coding DNA: TGTGCCAGCCCGGGGGGGGTACAGGTGGATTACGAGCAGTACGTC.

The chain uses TRBV19 and TRBJ1-5; D may be TRBD1 (5 bases). Germline values: CDR1 LNHDA, CDR2 SQIVND (reference sequence). Trimming removed 6 bases from V and 0 bases from J, with 9 bases in between. There are 14 residues in the CDR3. The CDR3 DNA reads TGTGCCAGTAGCCTCGACAGTAGCAATCAGCCCCAGCATTTT. Encoded protein: CASSLDSSNQPQHF.